This T cell receptor (beta chain) came from a study of blood T cell repertoires in COVID-19. As for the study in general: The analysed material was cDNA or gDNA that came from T cells, B-cell-depleted T cells, or PBMCs.

Measured with immunoSEQ multiplex PCR; TCRdb has only the in-frame clones, and not every one. The data contain approximately 54,000 clones, 70% to 90% of them singletons. The V end lost 2 bases, the J end lost 8 bases, and 18 bases lay between the germline ends. Germline V lookup: CDR1 SGHTA, CDR2 FQGNSA. The CDR3 runs to 15 residues. The J gene is TRBJ1-2, the V gene TRBV7-2; D remains ambiguous. The receptor comes from a man aged 80 or over with active COVID-19. Sequencing was carried out using peripheral blood. This CDR3 is CASSLTETARRGYTF. CDR3 in DNA: TGTGCCAGCAGCTTAACAGAAACTGCCCGTAGGGGCTACACCTTC.